This T cell receptor (beta chain) was found in a study of blood T cell repertoires in COVID-19. In the study overall: From T cells, B-cell-depleted T cells, or PBMCs came the material, which was cDNA or gDNA.

The CDR3 runs 16 residues. Looked up from germline, CDR1 is LGHDT and CDR2 is YNNKEL (reference sequence). Trimming took 5 bases from V and 0 from J; bases not matched to a gene: 3. How the authors handled the data: The assay estimated nucleated cells by amplifying reference gene primers. Sequenced by immunoSEQ multiplex PCR; TCRdb stores in-frame clones only, minus some. V and J calls and clone size are given by that table; D and trimming were obtained from the DNA. The table has fewer than 40,000 clones, over 60% seen once. The gene calls are TRBV3-1 (or the pseudogene TRBV3-2) and TRBJ2-1; 11 bases map to TRBD2. Sequenced sample: peripheral blood. This TCR derives from a man in his 60s with active COVID-19. The CDR3 here is CASSTLAGGSYNEQFF. As DNA, the CDR3 is TGTGCCAGCAGCACGCTAGCGGGGGGCTCCTACAATGAGCAGTTCTTC.